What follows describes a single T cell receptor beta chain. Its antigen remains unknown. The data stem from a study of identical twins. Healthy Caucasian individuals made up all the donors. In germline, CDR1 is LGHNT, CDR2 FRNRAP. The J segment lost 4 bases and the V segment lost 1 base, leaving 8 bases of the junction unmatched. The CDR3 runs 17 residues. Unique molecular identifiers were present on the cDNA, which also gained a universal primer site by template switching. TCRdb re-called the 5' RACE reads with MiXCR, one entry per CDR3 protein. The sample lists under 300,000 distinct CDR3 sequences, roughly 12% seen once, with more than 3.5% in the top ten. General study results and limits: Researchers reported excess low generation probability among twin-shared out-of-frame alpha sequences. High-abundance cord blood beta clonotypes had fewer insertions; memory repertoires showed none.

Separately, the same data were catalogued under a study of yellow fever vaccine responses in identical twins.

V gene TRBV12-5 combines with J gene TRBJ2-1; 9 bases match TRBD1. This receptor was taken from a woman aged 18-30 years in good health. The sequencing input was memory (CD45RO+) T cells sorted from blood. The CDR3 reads CASGLADRDREYNEQFF. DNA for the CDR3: TGTGCTAGTGGTTTGGCCGACCGGGACAGGGAATACAATGAGCAGTTCTTC.